This TCR beta chain stems from a study of T cell responses to AZD1222 COVID-19 vaccine. Findings and caveats of the study: Repertoires were obtained solely post-peak T cell response. In the spike-specific TCR repertoire, nearly half reportedly target unmutated variant regions. An increase in Spike-specific TCR breadth and depth was observed after two AZD1222 doses. Regions 160-218 and 743-854 dominated among vaccine-associated CD4 TCRs spanning spike.

Regarding this clone: Its antigen is unknown.

The CDR3 has 13 amino acids. Germline loops: CDR1 MNHEY, CDR2 SMNVEV (reference sequence). The V end was cut by 0 bases, the J end by 4 bases, with 6 bases between. Produced via immunoSEQ multiplex PCR; TCRdb's table is partial and in-frame only. The repertoire holds around 97,000 clones, about nine tenths seen once, with about 41% in the top ten. The chain joins TRBV27 to TRBJ2-5; D not resolved. This sequence originates from an adult in good health. The input for sequencing was peripheral blood, taken on day 0 of AZD1222 vaccination. CDR3 sequence: CASSLSDGETQYF. The CDR3 DNA sequence: TGTGCCAGCAGTTTATCGGACGGAGAGACCCAGTACTTC.